The 21 T cell receptor beta chains presented below share a single source sample, sequenced in a study of blood T cell repertoires in COVID-19. The method was immunoSEQ multiplex PCR; TCRdb's version includes in-frame clones alone and lacks a portion of them. This table holds about 91,000 clones, around 88% found once. Specimen: peripheral blood. The receptors come from a woman in her seventies with acute or convalescent COVID-19.

This clone occurred a few times. The V gene is TRBV28, the J gene TRBJ2-3, with 8 bases aligning to TRBD2. V lost 10 bases and J lost 8; bases outside the gene matches: 5. The CDR3 contains 11 residues. Germline V gene lookup returns CDR1 MDHEN and CDR2 SYDVKM. CDR3 loop: CATNRGGTQYF. The CDR3 DNA reads TGTGCCACCAACCGGGGGGGTACGCAGTATTTT.

A remark on this clone: One junction end disagrees with the germline gene, perhaps due to a read error. The chain carries TRBV7-9 and TRBJ1-1, with a tentative D call TRBD1 (5 bases). CDR1 is SEHNR and CDR2 is FQNEAQ in the germline V gene (reference sequence). The CDR3 covers 13 residues. The CDR3 spells CASSLGQGVETFF. The CDR3 nucleotides read TGTGCCAGCAGCCTGGGGCAAGGTGTTGAAACTTTCTTT.

To note about this clone: Compared with germline, one end of the junction differs, possibly owing to a read error. The V and J genes are TRBV15 and TRBJ1-2; possibly TRBD1 for D (6 bases). The CDR3 has 13 residues. Germline V gene data show CDR1 as LNHNV and CDR2 as YYDKDF (reference sequence). CDR3 protein: CATSRGGTYDYTF. CDR3 in DNA: TGTGCCACCAGCAGAGGAGGGACATATGACTACACCTTC.

The chain's CDR3 is CATVPLVRGRPEAFF. In DNA form, the CDR3 reads TGTGCCACCGTCCCGCTCGTCAGGGGGCGGCCTGAAGCTTTCTTT. The chain is built from TRBV6-5 and TRBJ1-1; 8 bases agree with TRBD1. Trimming cost V 10 bases and J 6 bases; bases outside gene matches: 16. The CDR3 extends over 15 amino acids. The germline V gene has CDR1 MNHEY and CDR2 SVGAGI.

The chain recombines TRBV6-5 with TRBJ2-7, with 8 positions matching TRBD2. V shed 6 bases, J shed 2 bases, and the junction held 6 bases outside the gene matches. Per the germline V gene, CDR1 is MNHEY and CDR2 is SVGAGI. This CDR3 comprises 14 residues. The CDR3 is CASSYLGGAYEQYF. The CDR3 DNA sequence: TGTGCCAGCAGCTACCTCGGGGGGGCCTACGAGCAGTACTTC.

The CDR3 DNA is TGTGCCAGCAGCCAAGAAGGGACTTTGATATACAATGAGCAGTTCTTC. Translation: CASSQEGTLIYNEQFF. The chain couples TRBV3-1 (or the pseudogene TRBV3-2) to TRBJ2-1; D is possibly TRBD2 (6 bases). The CDR3 is 16 residues long. Germline V CDR1 and CDR2: LGHDT, YNNKEL (reference sequence). V lost 0 bases, J lost 4 bases, and 13 bases lay in between.

The V call is TRBV5-1, the J call TRBJ1-1, with D unresolved. V lost 0 bases to trimming and J lost 2 bases, with 8 bases between them. This CDR3 spans 14 amino acids. CDR1 is SGHRS and CDR2 is YFSETQ in the germline V gene. The CDR3 DNA reads TGCGCCAGCAGCTTGGCTCAGACAAACACTGAAGCTTTCTTT. Translating it yields CASSLAQTNTEAFF.

The rearrangement links TRBV4-1 to TRBJ2-7, with D maybe TRBD2 (6 bases). The ends were cut back, 1 base at V and 2 bases at J, with 9 bases in the middle. Germline-derived CDR1 and CDR2 are MGHRA and YSYEKL. This CDR3 has 14 amino acids. This CDR3 is CASSQGRAPYEQYF. CDR3 sequence (DNA): TGCGCCAGCAGCCAAGGGAGGGCCCCCTACGAGCAGTACTTC.

The chain joins TRBV2 to TRBJ2-1, with TRBD1 as a possible D gene (5 bases). V was shortened by 3 bases and J by 0 bases, with 6 bases between the two germline ends. CDR3 length: 14 amino acids. Germline CDR1 SNHLY, CDR2 FYNNEI. The CDR3 coding sequence is TGTGCCAGCAGTGACAGGGACTCCTACAATGAGCAGTTCTTC. This codes for CASSDRDSYNEQFF.

This chain links TRBV7-2 with TRBJ1-2; no firm D call. V gave up 5 bases and J gave up 7 bases, with 17 bases separating them. The CDR3 sequence is 14 residues long. The germline gives CDR1 SGHTA, CDR2 FQGNSA. CDR3 loop: CASSPPARVLGYTF. The DNA for the CDR3 is TGTGCCAGCAGCCCTCCCGCGAGGGTTCTTGGCTACACCTTC.

In its sample, this clone was seen once. V and J are TRBV27 and TRBJ2-1; 9 nucleotides line up with TRBD1. CDR1 MNHEY and CDR2 SMNVEV come from the germline V gene (reference sequence). The CDR3 extends over 18 amino acids. V lost 3 bases and J lost 4; bases outside the gene matches: 13. CDR3 protein: CASSFRDRVSQTYNEQFF. CDR3 bases: TGTGCCAGCAGTTTCCGGGACAGGGTATCCCAAACTTACAATGAGCAGTTCTTC.

The chain employs TRBV2 and TRBJ1-5, with 7 nucleotides matching TRBD1. CDR1 is SNHLY and CDR2 is FYNNEI in the germline V gene. CDR3 length equals 13 residues. J gave up 4 bases and V 8 bases, and 5 bases lay outside the gene matches. CDR3 DNA sequence: TGTGCCAGCGGAGGGACAGAAAATCAGCCCCAGCATTTT. This sequence encodes CASGGTENQPQHF.

DNA for the CDR3: TGTGCCAGCAGTTTAAATGGTGCGGGATTTTCCTACAATGAGCAGTTCTTC. As protein: CASSLNGAGFSYNEQFF. This chain connects TRBV27 to TRBJ2-1; D is possibly TRBD2 (6 bases). The germline CDR1 and CDR2 sequences are MNHEY and SMNVEV (reference sequence). This CDR3 is built from 17 residues. Trimming pared 2 bases from V and 1 base from J, leaving 15 bases between.

This rearrangement joins TRBV6-5 to TRBJ1-1; D not resolved. The CDR3 runs to 15 residues. Germline CDR1 reads MNHEY; CDR2 reads SVGAGI. Trimming pared 7 bases from V and 5 bases from J, leaving 20 bases between. CDR3 in amino acids: CASTVSFRTGTEAFF. The CDR3 DNA sequence: TGTGCCAGCACGGTTTCGTTCAGGACGGGGACTGAAGCTTTCTTT.

The chain recombines TRBV3-1 (or the pseudogene TRBV3-2) with TRBJ1-4; D gene uncertain. The CDR3 runs to 14 residues. Germline loops: CDR1 LGHDT, CDR2 YNNKEL (reference sequence). Deletions cut 0 bases from V and 8 bases from J, with 10 bases between. For the CDR3, the DNA is TGTGCCAGCAGCCAAGAGCAGATCGGGGAAAAACTGTTTTTT. Translated: CASSQEQIGEKLFF.

The rearrangement links TRBV5-4 to TRBJ1-1, with D perhaps TRBD1 (5 bases). The CDR3 consists of 13 residues. Germline V gene sequence: CDR1 SGHNT, CDR2 YYREEE (reference sequence). Trimming took 4 bases from V and 3 from J, leaving 10 bases between them. CDR3 residues: CASSTDTDTEAFF. The CDR3 nucleotides read TGTGCCAGCAGCACGGACACTGACACTGAAGCTTTCTTT.

The chain links TRBV24-1 to TRBJ2-5; 7 bases agree with TRBD2. Germline-derived CDR1 and CDR2 are KGHDR and SFDVKD. The J segment lost 4 bases and the V segment lost 6 bases, leaving 13 bases of the junction unmatched. The CDR3 runs 16 residues. The CDR3 nucleotides are TGTGCCACCAGTACGTCTGGCGGGGCGGGGGTAGAGACCCAGTACTTC. It yields the protein CATSTSGGAGVETQYF.

The gene calls are TRBV15 and TRBJ1-2, with TRBD1 matching over 9 bases. Trimming at V came to 5 bases and at J to 4 bases, leaving 8 bases not matched to a gene. The CDR3 runs to 15 residues. Germline V gives CDR1 LNHNV, CDR2 YYDKDF (reference sequence). In DNA, the CDR3 is TGTGCCACCAGCGTAAAGGACAGGGGAACCTATGGCTACACCTTC. It encodes CATSVKDRGTYGYTF.

V gene TRBV6-6 combines with J gene TRBJ2-7; TRBD1 aligns across 8 bases. Germline V gene lookup returns CDR1 MNHNY and CDR2 SVGAGI (reference sequence). V was pared by 5 bases and J by 4 bases, with 10 bases of the junction left unmatched. This CDR3 has 15 amino acids. The DNA of the CDR3 is TGTGCCAGCAGTCGATCACGGGACAGGCAATACGAGCAGTACTTC. Encoded protein: CASSRSRDRQYEQYF.

The chain links TRBV4-1 to TRBJ1-2; 8 bases fit TRBD1. The CDR3 has 15 amino acids. CDR1 is MGHRA and CDR2 is YSYEKL in the germline V gene. J gave up 1 base and V 3 bases, and 4 bases lay outside the gene matches. The CDR3 region is CASSQIQGDNYGYTF. DNA for the CDR3: TGCGCCAGCAGCCAGATACAGGGGGATAACTATGGCTACACCTTC.

This clone has just one count. This chain uses TRBV4-2 with TRBJ2-1; 15 bases fit TRBD2. The CDR3 extends over 17 amino acids. V dropped 1 base and J dropped 2; count of bases not matched to a gene: 0. Germline V gives CDR1 LGHNA, CDR2 YNFKEQ. The CDR3 sequence is CASSQGTSGGAYNEQFF. In DNA form, the CDR3 reads TGTGCCAGCAGCCAAGGGACTAGCGGGGGGGCCTACAATGAGCAGTTCTTC.